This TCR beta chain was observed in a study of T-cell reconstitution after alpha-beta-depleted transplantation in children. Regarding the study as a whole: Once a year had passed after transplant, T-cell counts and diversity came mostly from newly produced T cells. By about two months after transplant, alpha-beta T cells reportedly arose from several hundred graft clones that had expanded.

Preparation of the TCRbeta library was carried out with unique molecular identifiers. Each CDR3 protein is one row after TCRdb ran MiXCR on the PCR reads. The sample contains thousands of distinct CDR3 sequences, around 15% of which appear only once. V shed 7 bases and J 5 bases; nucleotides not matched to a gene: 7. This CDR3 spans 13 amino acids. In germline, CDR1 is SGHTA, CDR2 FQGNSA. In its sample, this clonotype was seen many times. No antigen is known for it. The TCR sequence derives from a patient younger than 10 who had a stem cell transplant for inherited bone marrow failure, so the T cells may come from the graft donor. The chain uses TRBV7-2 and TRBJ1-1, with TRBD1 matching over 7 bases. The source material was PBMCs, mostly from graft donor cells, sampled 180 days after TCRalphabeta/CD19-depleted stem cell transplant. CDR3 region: CASNYNRGTEAFF. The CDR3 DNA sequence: TGTGCCAGCAACTATAACAGGGGAACTGAAGCTTTCTTT.